This T cell receptor beta chain was captured by sequencing in a study of radiotherapy plus CTLA-4 blockade in lung cancer. Across the study: Objective response was observed in more than 15% of patients, and disease control in roughly 31%. Study observations and caveats: The study found tumor-derived TCR clones expanded in blood after radiotherapy plus ipilimumab. How blood T cell clones changed early, along with interferon-beta, reportedly forecast response best.

The CDR3 has 13 amino acids. CDR1 is SNHLY and CDR2 is FYNNEI in the germline V gene. V dropped 7 bases and J dropped 3 bases, with 12 bases sitting between them. About this clone itself: The antigen remains undetermined.

Here immunoSEQ multiplex PCR was the method, and the copy in TCRdb shows in-frame clones only, minus some. Found here are 70,000 to 90,000 clones, approximately 84% of them singletons; the top ten hold 0.65% to 0.85%. Each patient with chemo-refractory metastatic non-small-cell lung cancer was treated with focal radiation plus CTLA-4 blockade using ipilimumab. J is TRBJ1-1 and V is TRBV2; no firm D call. The specimen comprised peripheral blood, sampled from a patient treated with radiotherapy plus ipilimumab. The clonotype originates from a human donor with non-small cell lung cancer who had stable disease on radiotherapy plus ipilimumab. The CDR3 sequence: CASTVFPYTEAFF. CDR3 nucleotide sequence: TGTGCCAGCACCGTCTTCCCGTACACTGAAGCTTTCTTT. Filled out from reference TRBV2 and TRBJ1-1, the complete variable domain reads EPEVTQTPSHQVTQMGQEVILRCVPISNHLYFYWYRQILGQKVEFLVSFYNNEISEKSEIFDDQFSVERPDGSNFTLKIRSTKLEDSAMYFCASTVFPYTEAFFGQGTRLTVV.